What follows are 20 T cell receptor beta chains derived from one specimen sequenced in a study of T cells in Graves' hyperthyroidism and ophthalmopathy. Amplification targeted TCR beta CDR3 regions from RNA transcripts. The primer set for the first-round RT-PCR of the TCR CDR3 was HTBI. TCRdb passed the multiplex PCR reads through MiXCR, listing each CDR3 protein once. The sample shows around 600,000 distinct CDR3 sequences, about 15% of them seen only once. What was sequenced was blood. These receptors were taken from a woman aged 45-60 years with Graves' ophthalmopathy.

The rearrangement links TRBV15 to TRBJ2-4, with D unclear. The CDR3 totals 15 residues. Germline CDR1 is LNHNV and CDR2 is YYDKDF (reference sequence). V dropped 4 bases and J dropped 0 bases, with 10 bases sitting between them. Here the CDR3 reads CATSTRDLAKNIQYF. The CDR3 DNA reads as TGTGCCACCAGCACCCGAGATCTAGCCAAAAACATTCAGTACTTC.

This clonotype came up many times. DNA for the CDR3: TGCAGTGCTTACGGGAGCTCCAATCGTGGTGAGCAGTTCTTC. Translated: CSAYGSSNRGEQFF. This chain joins TRBV20-1 and TRBJ2-1, with a possible D match to TRBD2 (6 bases). V was shortened by 5 bases and J by 9 bases, with 20 bases between the two germline ends. Germline CDR1 is DFQATT and CDR2 is SNEGSKA (reference sequence). CDR3 length equals 14 residues.

V is TRBV3-1 and J is TRBJ2-1, with D uncertain. Germline V gene sequence: CDR1 LGHDT, CDR2 YNNKEL (reference sequence). Trimming left V 3 bases short and J 8 bases short, with 14 bases between. This CDR3 is 14 amino acids long. CDR3 amino acids: CASSHITSRDEQFF. The CDR3 bases are TGTGCCAGCAGCCATATTACCTCAAGGGATGAGCAGTTCTTC.

The rearrangement joins TRBV7-2 to TRBJ2-2, with 7 positions matching TRBD2. The V gene end was trimmed by 0 bases and the J gene end by 10 bases; junction bases not matched to a gene: 5. The germline V gene encodes CDR1 SGHTA and CDR2 FQGNSA. This CDR3 has 14 residues. The CDR3 sequence: CASSLAAAGMELFF. DNA of the CDR3: TGTGCCAGCAGCTTAGCGGCAGCGGGAATGGAGCTGTTTTTT.

This clonotype was picked up a small number of times. V gene TRBV14 combines with J gene TRBJ1-5; D call uncertain. V gave up 2 bases and J gave up 7 bases, with 6 bases separating them. Per germline, CDR1 SGHDN and CDR2 FVKESK. This CDR3 comprises 12 residues. DNA for the CDR3: TGTGCCAGCAGCCAAAATAACCAGCCCCAGCATTTT. This gives the protein CASSQNNQPQHF.

This clonotype was counted ten times or more. The chain uses TRBV28 and TRBJ2-7; D unclear. The CDR3 is made up of 11 amino acids. Germline CDR1 is MDHEN and CDR2 is SYDVKM. With 7 bases removed from V and 3 bases from J, the gap between germline ends came to 7 bases. The CDR3 DNA reads TGTGCCAGCAACTCCCACTACGAGCAGTACTTC. It encodes CASNSHYEQYF.

Ten or more counts support this clonotype. The chain is built from TRBV4-2 and TRBJ1-1, with a tentative D call TRBD1 (6 bases). CDR1 and CDR2 from the germline V gene are LGHNA and YNFKEQ. This CDR3 spans 15 amino acids. The V gene lost 1 base and the J gene lost 6 bases, with 15 bases spanning the gap. The CDR3 DNA reads TGTGCCAGCAGCCAAGTCCTTAACACAGGGTCTGAAGCTTTCTTT. Its translation is CASSQVLNTGSEAFF.

The chain joins TRBV6-1 to TRBJ2-3, with TRBD1 matching over 8 bases. The CDR3 has 15 residues. Trimming took 7 bases from V and 3 from J; bases not matched to a gene: 9. In germline, CDR1 is MNHNS, CDR2 SASEGT. The CDR3 bases are TGTGCCAGCATCCTACCGACAGGGGAGACAGATACGCAGTATTTT. Its translation: CASILPTGETDTQYF.

The V gene is TRBV6-1, the J gene TRBJ2-7; perhaps TRBD2 as D (7 bases). CDR3 length: 14 residues. Trimming cost V 3 bases and J 3 bases, with 12 bases left between them. Germline-derived CDR1 and CDR2 are MNHNS and SASEGT. For the CDR3, the DNA is TGTGCCAGCAGTGAGGGGGGGACAAACTACGAGCAGTACTTC. It translates to CASSEGGTNYEQYF.

In DNA, the CDR3 is TGTGCCAGCAGTGACTCGCCGGGAGGGACAGATACGCAGTATTTT. Its translation is CASSDSPGGTDTQYF. The chain joins TRBV6-4 to TRBJ2-3, with 8 positions matching TRBD2. The CDR3 has 15 amino acids. Per germline, CDR1 MRHNA and CDR2 SNTAGT. V was clipped by 0 bases and J by 3 bases; unmatched bases: 2.

This sequence joins TRBV11-2 and TRBJ2-1; 14 nucleotides align to TRBD2. Unmatched junction bases numbered 4, after V lost 1 base and J lost 2 bases. Germline V gene sequence: CDR1 SGHAT, CDR2 FQNNGV. This CDR3 is built from 18 residues. The CDR3 sequence is CASSLVGTSGRPYNEQFF. In DNA form, the CDR3 reads TGTGCCAGCAGCTTAGTAGGGACTAGCGGGAGACCCTACAATGAGCAGTTCTTC.

V and J are TRBV5-1 and TRBJ1-3; D gene unclear. CDR3 length: 15 residues. Germline V CDR1 and CDR2: SGHRS, YFSETQ. V dropped 4 bases and J dropped 4 bases, with 15 bases sitting between them. For the CDR3, the DNA is TGCGCCAGCAGCCCCGGCAGGTTGTCGGGAAACACCATATATTTT. Protein product: CASSPGRLSGNTIYF. The variable domain in full, with the rest retrieved from reference TRBV5-1 and TRBJ1-3, is KAGVTQTPRYLIKTRGQQVTLSCSPISGHRSVSWYQQTPGQGLQFLFEYFSETQRNKGNFPGRFSGRQFSNSRSEMNVSTLELGDSALYLCASSPGRLSGNTIYFGEGSWLTVV.

The sample holds many counts of this clonotype. V usage is TRBV12-3 or TRBV12-4 and J usage is TRBJ2-1; 10 bases align to TRBD2. V lost 0 bases and J lost 6; bases outside the gene matches: 5. The CDR3 spans 16 residues. This CDR3 is CASSLASASGSNEQFF. DNA of the CDR3: TGTGCCAGCAGTTTAGCCTCCGCTAGCGGGAGCAATGAGCAGTTCTTC.

The V gene is TRBV18, the J gene TRBJ2-3; the D is unclear. The CDR3 is made up of 13 amino acids. V was clipped by 2 bases and J by 5 bases, with 8 bases between them. Germline V gene sequence: CDR1 KGHSH, CDR2 LQKENI. This CDR3 reads CASSPYEEDTQYF. As DNA, the CDR3 is TGTGCCAGCTCACCATACGAGGAAGATACGCAGTATTTT.

Ten or more counts support this clonotype. The CDR3 coding sequence is TGTGCCAGCTCACCCCGGGCAGATACGCAGTATTTT. Translated: CASSPRADTQYF. The chain uses TRBV18 and TRBJ2-3; D call uncertain. This CDR3 spans 12 amino acids. Trimming pared 3 bases from V and 4 bases from J, leaving 5 bases between. From germline, CDR1 is KGHSH and CDR2 LQKENI.

This chain uses TRBV20-1 with TRBJ1-2; the D gene is possibly TRBD1 (6 bases). V lost 2 bases to trimming and J lost 5 bases, with 15 bases between them. Looked up from germline, CDR1 is DFQATT and CDR2 is SNEGSKA (reference sequence). The CDR3 is 14 amino acids. The CDR3 loop is CSARYRTAKYGYTF. In DNA form, the CDR3 reads TGCAGTGCTAGATATAGGACAGCGAAATATGGCTACACCTTC.

The CDR3 coding sequence is TGCGCCAGCAGCTTGGCCATGGCAGGTCACTACCAAGAGACCCAGTACTTC. This sequence encodes CASSLAMAGHYQETQYF. This chain joins TRBV5-1 and TRBJ2-5; D is unresolved. Germline CDR1 SGHRS, CDR2 YFSETQ. There are 17 residues in the CDR3. Deletions cut 0 bases from V and 0 bases from J, with 15 bases between.

This clonotype was detected many times. This chain connects TRBV9 to TRBJ2-1; 8 bases match TRBD2. From germline, CDR1 is SGDLS and CDR2 YYNGEE. The CDR3 extends over 14 amino acids. V lost 2 bases and J lost 8; bases outside the gene matches: 6. The CDR3 coding sequence is TGTGCCAGCAGCGTTACGGGGGGGAACTATGAGCAGTTCTTC. Translated, it gives CASSVTGGNYEQFF.

The chain recombines TRBV28 with TRBJ2-4, with 10 bases fitting TRBD1. This CDR3 comprises 17 residues. Per germline, CDR1 MDHEN and CDR2 SYDVKM. V shed 5 bases, J shed 9 bases, and the junction held 16 bases outside the gene matches. The CDR3 nucleotides are TGTGCCAGCAGTCCCTCCCGACGGACAGGGGGAAGGGGCATTCAGTACTTC. Residues: CASSPSRRTGGRGIQYF.

This clonotype was observed many times. The chain joins TRBV5-8 to TRBJ1-1, with TRBD1 identical over 8 bases. The V segment lost 6 bases and the J segment 5 bases; nucleotides outside the gene matches: 15. CDR1 and CDR2 from the germline V gene are SGHTS and YDEGEE. CDR3 length: 16 residues. CDR3 loop: CASTAHADRGRTEAFF. DNA of the CDR3: TGTGCCAGCACCGCGCACGCCGACAGGGGTCGAACTGAAGCTTTCTTT.